This record concerns one T cell receptor (beta chain) sequence. As yet, its antigen is unknown. The data originate from a study of a mutant IDH1 vaccine in newly diagnosed glioma. In the study overall: The first vaccination came 4-6 weeks after radiotherapy alone, or with temozolomide cycles. A 62.5% male, approximately 38% female split and a mean age of 40.4 years characterized treated patients.

Clones were read by immunoSEQ multiplex PCR, and TCRdb kept only the in-frame ones, dropping some. The repertoire includes around 56,000 clones, 75% to 85% of them detected once, and 3% to 4% sits in the top ten. The CDR3 runs to 16 residues. Looked up from germline, CDR1 is SGHDT and CDR2 is YYEEEE. V gave up 3 bases and J gave up 1 base, with 15 bases separating them. Time point meaning: week 5, during vaccination. Mutant IDH1 20-mer peptide, at 300 ug, made up each vaccine dose, with topical imiquimod. Donor tumors were new WHO grade 3 or 4 IDH1-mutant, ATRX-lost astrocytomas. Findings and caveats of the study: Top peripheral T cell clonotype shifts appeared unrelated to pseudoprogression.

The V gene is TRBV5-6, the J gene TRBJ2-3, with D unresolved. The origin of this receptor is a young man with glioma. Sequencing used PBMCs, obtained from a glioma patient whose treatment included an IDH1 peptide vaccine. Here the CDR3 DNA reads TGTGCCAGCAGCTCGGGTCACCGCTCAGGCACAGATACGCAGTATTTT. Protein product: CASSSGHRSGTDTQYF.